This T cell receptor (beta chain) is drawn from a study of CD8+CD57+ T cells in acquired aplastic anemia. Background on the study: Recorded DNA amounts for sorted CD4+ and CD8+ cells had an average of approximately 2.9 ug. Read counts for CD4+ cells (from healthy donors) averaged roughly 10 million.

Trimming pared 7 bases from V and 1 base from J, leaving 37 bases between. The CDR3 runs 22 residues. CDR1 LNHDA and CDR2 SQIVND come from the germline V gene (reference sequence). Whole-study findings and limits: Both patients and controls carried the same twenty-nine CD8+ CDR3 sequences. Any difference that existed in CD8+ Simpson's diversity between patients and controls was not significant.

On this clonotype: Its antigen is not identified.

Using genomic DNA as the template, TCR beta VDJ and CDR3 profiling was carried out. One entry per CDR3 protein results from TCRdb running MiXCR on the reads. The data show about 170,000 distinct CDR3 sequences, 50% to 75% seen once. V and J are TRBV19 and TRBJ1-1, with D perhaps matching TRBD1 (6 bases). Sequences were obtained from sorted CD4+, CD8+, or CD8+CD57+ T cells (not recorded which) from PBMCs. This receptor was taken from a human donor in good health. The CDR3 DNA reads as TGTGCCAGTATTGGGACTAGCGGGGACACCGGGGAGCTGTTAAATCCGAACACTGAAGCTTTCTTT. It encodes CASIGTSGDTGELLNPNTEAFF.